The 21 T cell receptor beta chains below all came from one sample that was sequenced in a study of blood T cell repertoires in COVID-19 (dated by TCRdb to 2020 to 2021). Receptor libraries were prepared by the immunoSEQ multiplex PCR assay. TCRdb holds this immuneACCESS table with in-frame rearrangements only. Some clones are missing; in checked studies, unresolved V genes explain under half, and the rest has no known cause. This sample lists about 96,000 clones; approximately 90% were detected once. The ten largest make up about 4.2% of the sample. Sequencing used peripheral blood. All receptors come from a human donor with COVID-19, enrolled during active disease. The donor label of this sample is uncertain.

The J gene is TRBJ1-5, the V gene TRBV30; D call uncertain. The CDR3 totals 15 residues. The V and J ends lost 1 base and 2 bases respectively, with 12 bases between them. From germline, CDR1 is GTSNPN and CDR2 SVGIG (reference sequence). CDR3 sequence reads: CAWSGGRFGNQPQHF. The CDR3 DNA reads TGTGCCTGGAGTGGAGGTCGCTTCGGCAATCAGCCCCAGCATTTT.

The chain uses TRBV27 and TRBJ2-1, with TRBD1 as a possible D gene (6 bases). Trimming removed 3 bases at V and 6 bases at J, with 15 bases between. This CDR3 spans 15 amino acids. The germline V gene has CDR1 MNHEY and CDR2 SMNVEV (reference sequence). CDR3: CASSFSSKGGNEQFF. The CDR3 bases are TGTGCCAGCAGTTTTTCCTCGAAAGGGGGCAATGAGCAGTTCTTC.

This clone was seen a single time. The rearrangement uses TRBV10-1 and TRBJ2-3; 7 bases fit TRBD2. The CDR3 is made up of 18 amino acids. From germline, CDR1 is WNHNN and CDR2 SYGVQD (reference sequence). The junction had 17 bases not matched to a gene; V was cut back by 6 bases and J by 2 bases. This CDR3 reads CASSRSGVRTRNTDTQYF. In DNA, the CDR3 is TGCGCCAGCAGCCGAAGCGGGGTCAGGACCCGGAACACAGATACGCAGTATTTT.

This clone was detected only once. This chain connects TRBV15 to TRBJ1-4, with 7 bases identical to TRBD1. The CDR3 totals 14 residues. V was pared by 4 bases and J by 6 bases, with 5 bases of the junction left unmatched. The germline CDR1 and CDR2 sequences are LNHNV and YYDKDF (reference sequence). The CDR3 spells CATSTGQSYEKLFF. The CDR3 DNA is TGTGCCACCAGCACGGGACAGTCTTATGAAAAACTGTTTTTT. Full variable domain (missing parts from reference TRBV15 and TRBJ1-4): DAMVIQNPRYQVTQFGKPVTLSCSQTLNHNVMYWYQQKSSQAPKLLFHYYDKDFNNEADTPDNFQSRRPNTSFCFLDIRSPGLGDTAMYLCATSTGQSYEKLFFGSGTQLSVL.

The chain carries TRBV7-9 and TRBJ2-2, with D hard to call. Germline-derived CDR1 and CDR2 are SEHNR and FQNEAQ (reference sequence). Trimming took 3 bases from V and 4 from J, leaving 3 bases between them. CDR3 length: 12 residues. This chain's CDR3 is CASSFSTGELFF. The CDR3 DNA reads as TGTGCCAGCAGCTTCTCCACCGGGGAGCTGTTTTTT.

The CDR3 loop is CASSLQGNEQFF. CDR3 in DNA: TGTGCCAGCAGTCTCCAGGGGAATGAGCAGTTCTTC. The genes are TRBV12-3 or TRBV12-4 and TRBJ2-1; maybe TRBD1 (6 bases). The V end was cut by 5 bases, the J end by 7 bases, with 9 bases between. This CDR3 has 12 residues.

The chain uses TRBV10-1 and TRBJ2-3; a possible D gene is TRBD2 (5 bases). Germline values: CDR1 WNHNN, CDR2 SYGVQD (reference sequence). The CDR3 is made up of 13 amino acids. V lost 6 bases and J lost 2, with 9 bases in between. CDR3 residues: CASSAGVTDTQYF. CDR3 bases: TGCGCCAGCAGCGCCGGGGTCACAGATACGCAGTATTTT.

This sequence joins TRBV5-4 and TRBJ2-2; the D gene is possibly TRBD1 (6 bases). V shed 4 bases and J shed 0 bases, with 10 bases lying between them. CDR1 is SGHNT, CDR2 YYREEE, per germline (reference sequence). The CDR3 runs to 15 residues. The CDR3 DNA reads TGTGCCAGCAGCCCGGACAGCGCGAACACCGGGGAGCTGTTTTTT. Its translation is CASSPDSANTGELFF.

This chain links TRBV11-2 with TRBJ2-1, with 7 bases identical to TRBD2. The ends lost 3 bases at V and 1 base at J; junction bases unmatched: 6. The CDR3 runs to 16 residues. Per the germline V gene, CDR1 is SGHAT and CDR2 is FQNNGV. The CDR3 coding sequence is TGTGCCAGCAGCTTTTGGGAGGGCCGATCCTACAATGAGCAGTTCTTC. Translated: CASSFWEGRSYNEQFF. Full variable domain (outside the CDR3, taken from reference TRBV11-2 and TRBJ2-1): EAGVAQSPRYKIIEKRQSVAFWCNPISGHATLYWYQQILGQGPKLLIQFQNNGVVDDSQLPKDRFSAERLKGVDSTLKIQPAKLEDSAVYLCASSFWEGRSYNEQFFGPGTRLTVL.

The chain is built from TRBV11-2 and TRBJ2-5, with D possibly being TRBD1 (8 bases). Between the trimmed V and J ends, which lost 5 bases and 10 bases, there was a span of 20 bases. The CDR3 spans 14 residues. Per the germline V gene, CDR1 is SGHAT and CDR2 is FQNNGV. The CDR3 nucleotides read TGTGCCAGCAGCCCCCGGACAGGGACTAATGACCAGTACTTC. Its translation: CASSPRTGTNDQYF.

This sequence joins TRBV12-5 and TRBJ2-4; 8 nucleotides line up with TRBD2. The junction had 8 bases not matched to a gene; V was cut back by 5 bases and J by 2 bases. CDR1 and CDR2 from the germline V gene are LGHNT and FRNRAP. The CDR3 runs 16 residues. This chain's CDR3 is CASGVGLAGPKNIQYF. The CDR3 DNA is TGTGCTAGTGGTGTAGGACTAGCCGGGCCCAAAAACATTCAGTACTTC.

V gene TRBV12-3 or TRBV12-4 combines with J gene TRBJ2-1; no reliable D call. With 2 bases removed from V and 6 bases from J, the gap between germline ends came to 5 bases. The CDR3 runs to 12 residues. The DNA for the CDR3 is TGTGCCAGCAGTTTATTACTCAATGAGCAGTTCTTC. Translation gives CASSLLLNEQFF.

The chain links TRBV27 to TRBJ2-1; 7 bases map to TRBD2. CDR3 size: 14 residues. Losses at the gene ends were 4 bases for V and 7 bases for J; bases not matched to a gene: 7. CDR1 and CDR2 from the germline V gene are MNHEY and SMNVEV (reference sequence). CDR3 region: CASSWVGGENEQFF. CDR3 sequence (DNA): TGTGCCAGCAGTTGGGTGGGGGGGGAAAATGAGCAGTTCTTC.

This rearrangement joins TRBV4-1 to TRBJ1-4; 8 nucleotides agree with TRBD1. Per germline, CDR1 MGHRA and CDR2 YSYEKL. The junction had 2 bases not matched to a gene; V was cut back by 0 bases and J by 5 bases. The CDR3 contains 15 residues. CDR3 loop: CASSQDGTGNEKLFF. For the CDR3, the DNA is TGCGCCAGCAGCCAAGATGGGACAGGCAATGAAAAACTGTTTTTT.

This clone was counted once. The V gene is TRBV18, the J gene TRBJ2-7; D remains ambiguous. CDR3 length: 14 residues. Germline values: CDR1 KGHSH, CDR2 LQKENI. Trimming left V 4 bases short and J 0 bases short, with 10 bases between. The CDR3 spells CASSRGPSSYEQYF. Written as DNA, the CDR3 is TGTGCCAGCTCACGCGGTCCTAGCTCCTACGAGCAGTACTTC. Combining the CDR3 with reference TRBV18 and TRBJ2-7 gives the whole variable domain NAGVMQNPRHLVRRRGQEARLRCSPMKGHSHVYWYRQLPEEGLKFMVYLQKENIIDESGMPKERFSAEFPKEGPSILRIQQVVRGDSAAYFCASSRGPSSYEQYFGPGTRLTVT.

This clone was seen a single time. The rearrangement joins TRBV6-5 to TRBJ1-1, with TRBD1 matching over 7 bases. Per germline, CDR1 MNHEY and CDR2 SVGAGI. J gave up 7 bases and V 2 bases, and 10 bases lay outside the gene matches. The CDR3 is 15 residues long. CDR3 protein: CASSYGHRGRGEAFF. Written as DNA, the CDR3 is TGTGCCAGCAGTTACGGTCACAGGGGAAGGGGTGAAGCTTTCTTT.

This rearrangement joins TRBV6-5 to TRBJ1-2; weak D call: TRBD1 (5 bases). CDR3 length equals 14 residues. V lost 2 bases and J 9 bases, leaving 16 bases between the germline ends. Germline CDR1 is MNHEY and CDR2 is SVGAGI. Here the CDR3 reads CASSYSRVTGSYTF. CDR3 bases: TGTGCCAGCAGTTACAGTAGGGTTACAGGAAGCTACACCTTC.

The gene calls are TRBV29-1 and TRBJ1-1, with a weak D call TRBD1 (5 bases). This CDR3 contains 13 residues. Germline V gene data show CDR1 as SQVTM and CDR2 as ANQGSEA. The V end was cut by 2 bases, the J end by 3 bases, with 10 bases between. The CDR3 here is CSVESAGDTEAFF. The CDR3 DNA reads as TGCAGCGTTGAATCCGCGGGGGACACTGAAGCTTTCTTT.

The V and J genes are TRBV6-5 and TRBJ1-2, with 8 nucleotides matching TRBD1. The ends lost 4 bases at V and 4 bases at J; junction bases unmatched: 5. Germline lookup yields CDR1 MNHEY and CDR2 SVGAGI. This CDR3 is built from 14 residues. CDR3 nucleotide sequence: TGTGCCAGCAGTTCGGCAGGGGGCACCTATGGCTACACCTTC. This translates into CASSSAGGTYGYTF.

The rearrangement links TRBV5-1 to TRBJ2-2; D ambiguous. The CDR3 is 13 amino acids. V was pared by 0 bases and J by 6 bases, with 6 bases between. The germline V gene has CDR1 SGHRS and CDR2 YFSETQ. The CDR3 DNA reads as TGCGCCAGCAGCTTGGATCGGGCCGGGGAGCTGTTTTTT. As protein: CASSLDRAGELFF.

The rearrangement links TRBV9 to TRBJ1-1, with TRBD1 identical over 10 bases. This CDR3 spans 15 amino acids. V lost 3 bases to trimming and J lost 5 bases; unmatched junction nucleotides: 7. CDR1 is SGDLS, CDR2 YYNGEE, per germline. CDR3 DNA sequence: TGTGCCAGCAGCGACGGGGACAGGGGATTTACTGAAGCTTTCTTT. Encoded protein: CASSDGDRGFTEAFF.